This TCR beta chain was sequenced in a study of neurological immune-mediated disorders. Study results and limitations: With the multiple sclerosis repertoire cluster, none of the clinical or MRI features showed an association. The study found the most TCR clonal expansion in HTLV-1-associated myelopathy and the least in multiple sclerosis, below healthy controls.

This clonotype was observed a handful of times. Its antigen is undetermined. Unsorted libraries were derived from 2 million PBMCs stored at -80 C. The CDR3 has 18 amino acids. Germline V gives CDR1 SGHRS, CDR2 YFSETQ. V was clipped by 3 bases and J by 0 bases, with 16 bases between them. The authors made cDNA by 5'RACE with 10-nucleotide random UMIs. TCRdb reprocessed the 5' RACE reads with MiXCR, giving one entry per CDR3 protein. The data show fewer than 75,000 distinct CDR3 sequences, roughly 4.8% seen once. The sequencing sample was made of PBMCs. The V and J genes are TRBV5-1 and TRBJ2-6; weak D call: TRBD1 (6 bases). This clonotype was obtained from a man aged 25 to 45 with multiple sclerosis. The CDR3 bases are TGCGCCAGCAGCTCCCGAGCAGGGGTACACTCTGGGGCCAACGTCCTGACTTTC. This translates into CASSSRAGVHSGANVLTF.